The 23 T cell receptor beta chains below were found in one sample sequenced in a study of T-cell memory formation after mild COVID-19 (dated by TCRdb to 2020 to 2023). Libraries were constructed by 5' RACE. Sequencing instrument: Illumina NovaSeq 6000. In-frame beta chains were kept once TCRdb had trimmed the public reads at Q25 with fastp and called clones with MiXCR. CDR3 protein duplicates are merged, each entry listing the most common genes and DNA. Recorded for this sample are 300,000 to 350,000 distinct CDR3 sequences; approximately 14% of them occurred a single time. The ten largest make up around a fifth of the sample. Sequencing was done on a sample of PBMCs or a T cell subset sorted from them (not recorded which). The receptors here all came from a man aged 18 to 29 who had mild COVID-19 (a few samples of this study predate the infection). The sample titles of this study are shuffled in the database, so cell type and time point are left out; the donor was told from shared clones.

This clonotype turned up a few times. The chain recombines TRBV20-1 with TRBJ1-4, with TRBD1 as a possible D gene (5 bases). CDR1 is DFQATT, CDR2 SNEGSKA, per germline (reference sequence). V shed 0 bases and J shed 7 bases, with 12 bases lying between them. The CDR3 covers 14 residues. The CDR3 DNA is TGCAGTGCTAGAGAGATAGGGGTAGTTGAAAAACTGTTTTTT. Its translation is CSAREIGVVEKLFF.

CDR3 coding DNA: TGTGCCATCAGTCTGATCTCCCCGGGGAATGAGCAGTTCTTC. This encodes CAISLISPGNEQFF. The gene calls are TRBV10-3 and TRBJ2-1, with TRBD2 as a possible D gene (5 bases). CDR3 length: 14 residues. V was cut by 5 bases and J by 7 bases, with 15 bases left in between. In germline, CDR1 is ENHRY, CDR2 SYGVKD.

This chain uses TRBV2 with TRBJ2-5; D gene unclear. The CDR3 has 14 amino acids. The V gene lost 5 bases and the J gene lost 3 bases, with 13 bases spanning the gap. Germline V gene data show CDR1 as SNHLY and CDR2 as FYNNEI. In nucleotides, the CDR3 is TGTGCCAGCAGTATCTATGGATTAAAAGAGACCCAGTACTTC. It is translated as CASSIYGLKETQYF.

This clonotype occurred a few times. The J gene is TRBJ2-3, the V gene TRBV6-6, with D perhaps matching TRBD1 or TRBD2 (5 bases each). There are 16 residues in the CDR3. V lost 5 bases and J lost 2, with 17 bases in between. The germline CDR1 and CDR2 sequences are MNHNY and SVGAGI (reference sequence). The DNA for the CDR3 is TGTGCCAGCAGTCCCCCGGGGAGAGGGGCCACAGATACGCAGTATTTT. Protein sequence: CASSPPGRGATDTQYF.

J is TRBJ1-6 and V is TRBV2; D gene ambiguous. Deletions cut 6 bases from V and 7 bases from J, with 7 bases between. Per germline, CDR1 SNHLY and CDR2 FYNNEI. The CDR3 has 12 amino acids. CDR3 sequence (DNA): TGTGCCAGCAGCAAACAGAATTCACCCCTCCACTTT. As protein: CASSKQNSPLHF.

This clonotype was seen a handful of times. This chain links TRBV4-1 with TRBJ2-7; D could derive from TRBD1 or TRBD2 (6 bases each). Germline values: CDR1 MGHRA, CDR2 YSYEKL. This CDR3 has 14 amino acids. V was trimmed by 4 bases and J by 9 bases, leaving 19 bases between them. This CDR3 is CASSPNRGGRVQYV. The CDR3 coding sequence is TGCGCCAGCAGCCCAAACCGAGGGGGGCGTGTGCAGTACGTC.

The CDR3 spells CASSVARWPGTGELFF. CDR3 DNA: TGTGCCAGCAGCGTAGCCAGATGGCCGGGCACCGGGGAGCTGTTTTTT. J is TRBJ2-2 and V is TRBV9; D unresolved. V lost 0 bases and J 4 bases, leaving 13 bases between the germline ends. From germline, CDR1 is SGDLS and CDR2 YYNGEE. This CDR3 has 16 residues.

This clonotype has only a few counts. V is TRBV12-3 or TRBV12-4 and J is TRBJ2-7, with 9 bases fitting TRBD1. There are 14 residues in the CDR3. The junction had 11 bases not matched to a gene; V was cut back by 8 bases and J by 6 bases. In DNA, the CDR3 is TGTGCCAGCGTTCTCGGGACAGGGATGTCCGAGCAGTACTTC. It codes for CASVLGTGMSEQYF.

The rearrangement uses TRBV7-6 and TRBJ1-1; the D gene is possibly TRBD1 (6 bases). Trimming shortened V by 3 bases and J by 4 bases, and 12 bases separated the two germline ends. CDR1 and CDR2 (germline): SGHVS, FNYEAQ. This CDR3 is 14 amino acids long. CDR3 coding DNA: TGTGCCAGCAGCTTCCCGGGGGCCGGCACTGAAGCTTTCTTT. Protein product: CASSFPGAGTEAFF.

In the case of this clonotype: A much larger clone differs by one base, so this may be a read error. The chain couples TRBV12-3 or TRBV12-4 to TRBJ1-2; 7 bases line up with TRBD1. The V segment lost 6 bases and the J segment 4 bases; nucleotides outside the gene matches: 5. The CDR3 contains 13 residues. The chain's CDR3 is CASRDTGVYGYTF. The DNA for the CDR3 is TGTGCCAGCAGGGACACAGGGGTCTATGGCTACACCTTC.

This clonotype was observed a few times. The CDR3 spells CASSPGTGTLPQHF. The CDR3 coding sequence is TGTGCCAGCAGCCCAGGGACAGGCACGCTGCCCCAGCATTTT. This chain connects TRBV7-2 to TRBJ1-5; the match to TRBD1 covers 8 bases. Looked up from germline, CDR1 is SGHTA and CDR2 is FQGNSA. The CDR3 covers 14 residues. The J segment lost 9 bases and the V segment lost 5 bases, leaving 9 bases of the junction unmatched.

This clonotype showed up just a few times. The rearrangement links TRBV12-3 or TRBV12-4 to TRBJ2-2; the D gene is possibly TRBD1 (5 bases). The CDR3 has 14 amino acids. The V and J ends lost 8 bases and 2 bases respectively, with 12 bases between them. CDR3 in amino acids: CASGRGINTGELFF. CDR3 bases: TGTGCCAGCGGTAGGGGTATTAACACCGGGGAGCTGTTTTTT.

The rearrangement links TRBV24-1 to TRBJ2-1; D perhaps matches TRBD2 (5 bases). This CDR3 has 17 residues. Trimming stripped 4 bases from V and 2 bases from J, with 17 bases between. The germline gives CDR1 KGHDR, CDR2 SFDVKD. Here the CDR3 DNA reads TGTGCCACCAGTGACCGAGCGGATCGGGTCCCCTACAATGAGCAGTTCTTC. It yields the protein CATSDRADRVPYNEQFF.

In this sample, this clonotype turned up many times. This chain connects TRBV20-1 to TRBJ1-5; D not resolved. This CDR3 has 12 amino acids. Trimming pared 5 bases from V and 2 bases from J, leaving 7 bases between. CDR1 is DFQATT, CDR2 SNEGSKA, per germline (reference sequence). The CDR3 loop is CSAVQGNQPQHF. DNA of the CDR3: TGCAGTGCTGTTCAGGGCAATCAGCCCCAGCATTTT.

Ten or more counts support this clonotype. V gene TRBV12-3 or TRBV12-4 combines with J gene TRBJ1-5; D is uncertain. The CDR3 has 13 residues. Trimming pared 3 bases from V and 4 bases from J, leaving 7 bases between. The CDR3 region has the DNA TGTGCCAGCAGTTTTTGGGCGAATCAGCCCCAGCATTTT. Its translation: CASSFWANQPQHF.

A few counts support this clonotype. The chain is built from TRBV5-5 and TRBJ2-3, with 8 nucleotides matching TRBD1. This CDR3 region has 14 residues. The V and J ends lost 6 bases and 0 bases, in that order; junction bases with no gene match: 3. Germline loops: CDR1 SGHKS, CDR2 YYEKEE (reference sequence). CDR3 nucleotides: TGTGCCAGCAACCGGGACAGGAGCACAGATACGCAGTATTTT. Translating gives CASNRDRSTDTQYF.

This clonotype was seen more than once but under ten times. This chain uses TRBV5-4 with TRBJ2-6; D is unclear. V lost 4 bases to trimming and J lost 1 base, with 15 bases between them. This CDR3 has 17 residues. Germline-derived CDR1 and CDR2 are SGHNT and YYREEE (reference sequence). CDR3 sequence (DNA): TGTGCCAGCAGCCCGCCGGACGGGTTGTCTGGGGCCAACGTCCTGACTTTC. Its protein product is CASSPPDGLSGANVLTF.

The chain couples TRBV4-2 to TRBJ1-1, with D unresolved. This CDR3 has 14 amino acids. Between the trimmed V and J ends, which lost 6 bases and 0 bases, there was a span of 11 bases. Germline CDR1 is LGHNA and CDR2 is YNFKEQ. The CDR3 coding sequence is TGTGCCAGCAGACTTACAAACATGAACACTGAAGCTTTCTTT. Translating gives CASRLTNMNTEAFF.

This clonotype was counted many times. The V gene is TRBV5-1, the J gene TRBJ1-4; D is uncertain. Germline V lookup: CDR1 SGHRS, CDR2 YFSETQ. The V and J ends lost 0 bases and 8 bases respectively, with 14 bases between them. The CDR3 covers 15 residues. The CDR3 DNA reads TGCGCCAGCAGCTTGGGACTAGGAGAGGGAGAAAAACTGTTTTTT. Its translation is CASSLGLGEGEKLFF. The whole variable domain, remainder taken from reference TRBV5-1 and TRBJ1-4, is KAGVTQTPRYLIKTRGQQVTLSCSPISGHRSVSWYQQTPGQGLQFLFEYFSETQRNKGNFPGRFSGRQFSNSRSEMNVSTLELGDSALYLCASSLGLGEGEKLFFGSGTQLSVL.

The CDR3 nucleotides read TGTGCCAGCAGCCTCGGATCTGGGGAGACCCAGTACTTC. Amino acids: CASSLGSGETQYF. The chain carries TRBV7-3 and TRBJ2-5, with unresolved D. Germline CDR1 and CDR2: SGHTA and FQGTGA. V lost 5 bases to trimming and J lost 5 bases, with 12 bases between them. This CDR3 spans 13 amino acids.

J is TRBJ2-3 and V is TRBV7-2; D is unclear. CDR3 size: 14 residues. Germline assignment: CDR1 SGHTA and CDR2 FQGNSA. The V end was cut by 2 bases, the J end by 6 bases, with 12 bases between. CDR3 nucleotide sequence: TGTGCCAGCAGCTTATCGGTTCCCCCCGATACGCAGTATTTT. Its translation: CASSLSVPPDTQYF.

This clonotype was detected only a few times. The rearrangement links TRBV10-3 to TRBJ2-2; D is uncertain. Looked up from germline, CDR1 is ENHRY and CDR2 is SYGVKD. This CDR3 is 12 amino acids long. V was trimmed by 0 bases and J by 8 bases, leaving 4 bases between them. The CDR3 DNA is TGTGCCATCAGTGAGTCGGATGGGGAGCTGTTTTTT. It codes for CAISESDGELFF.

The gene calls are TRBV12-3 or TRBV12-4 and TRBJ2-2, with TRBD2 as a possible D gene (6 bases). Trimming took 7 bases from V and 7 from J, leaving 13 bases between them. There are 13 residues in the CDR3. This chain's CDR3 is CASTNMGGGELFF. The CDR3, as DNA: TGTGCCAGCACCAACATGGGGGGCGGGGAGCTGTTTTTT.